This TCR beta chain was sequenced for a study of T cells in women clearing cervical HPV infection. Points from the study as a whole: Repertoire richness, not evenness, was significantly elevated in CIN3+ cases versus controls.

Repertoires were generated with immunoSEQ multiplex PCR, while TCRdb's copy carries only in-frame clones and drops some. The sample data list some 30,000 clones. About this clone: The antigen remains undetermined. Sequencing ends 3 residues short of the CDR3 end; the germline J gene provides the rest.

The CDR3 has 12 amino acids. Germline V CDR1 and CDR2: SGHRS, YFSETQ. The ends were cut back, 4 bases at V and 4 bases at J, with 9 bases in the middle. The sequence was obtained from a woman between 18 and 70 years old with a cervical HPV16 infection that either progressed to CIN3+ or cleared (not recorded which). V and J are TRBV5-1 and TRBJ2-7; D might be TRBD1 (5 bases). The sequenced sample was blood buffy coat. The part of the CDR3 DNA that was read is TGCGCCAGCAGCCGTGACAGATACGAG. The encoded protein is CASSRDRYE. In full, the CDR3 is CASSRDRYEQYF.